The next 16 T cell receptor beta chains were all read from a single sample in a study of T cell responses to AZD1222 COVID-19 vaccine. Data came from immunoSEQ multiplex PCR; TCRdb stores just in-frame clones and leaves some out. This repertoire shows about 130,000 clones, around 90% found once; its top ten account for 1.9%. This material consisted of peripheral blood, taken on day 0 of AZD1222 vaccination. The receptors were gathered from an adult in good health.

The chain combines TRBV5-1 with TRBJ1-1; TRBD1 might be the D (5 bases). The CDR3 spans 12 residues. Per the germline V gene, CDR1 is SGHRS and CDR2 is YFSETQ. The V and J ends lost 3 bases and 5 bases respectively, with 8 bases between them. In nucleotides, the CDR3 is TGCGCCAGCAGCTCCGGGGGTACTGAAGCTTTCTTT. The encoded protein is CASSSGGTEAFF.

This chain links TRBV3-1 (or the pseudogene TRBV3-2) with TRBJ1-4, with a tentative D call TRBD1 (5 bases). Germline CDR1 LGHDT, CDR2 YNNKEL (reference sequence). This CDR3 region has 17 residues. The ends were cut back, 3 bases at V and 1 base at J, with 15 bases in the middle. The CDR3 DNA reads as TGTGCCAGCAGCCAGGGTGTGGGGGGACGAACTAATGAAAAACTGTTTTTT. This sequence encodes CASSQGVGGRTNEKLFF.

The V call is TRBV15, the J call TRBJ2-7; no reliable D call. Germline CDR1 LNHNV, CDR2 YYDKDF (reference sequence). V dropped 0 bases and J dropped 3 bases, with 6 bases sitting between them. This CDR3 is 13 amino acids long. Here the CDR3 DNA reads TGTGCCACCAGCAGAGATAACAGCTACGAGCAGTACTTC. It codes for CATSRDNSYEQYF.

There are a few counts of this clone. CDR3 DNA sequence: TGTGCCAGCAGTGAGAGATTCCAAGAGACCCAGTACTTC. The encoded protein is CASSERFQETQYF. The chain joins TRBV6-1 to TRBJ2-5, with D unclear. This CDR3 has 13 amino acids. Germline CDR1 is MNHNS and CDR2 is SASEGT. V gave up 3 bases and J gave up 1 base, with 6 bases separating them.

The V gene is TRBV28, the J gene TRBJ2-7; 8 nucleotides line up with TRBD2. J was trimmed by 2 bases and V by 3 bases; bases with no gene match: 3. The germline V gene has CDR1 MDHEN and CDR2 SYDVKM. There are 14 residues in the CDR3. The CDR3 coding sequence is TGTGCCAGCAGTTTGTACGGGGGGGCCTACGAGCAGTACTTC. This sequence encodes CASSLYGGAYEQYF. Combining the CDR3 with reference TRBV28 and TRBJ2-7 gives the whole variable domain DVKVTQSSRYLVKRTGEKVFLECVQDMDHENMFWYRQDPGLGLRLIYFSYDVKMKEKGDIPEGYSVSREKKERFSLILESASTNQTSMYLCASSLYGGAYEQYFGPGTRLTVT.

This chain joins TRBV5-4 and TRBJ2-7, with 11 positions matching TRBD1. Trimming at V came to 4 bases and at J to 2 bases, leaving 2 bases not matched to a gene. The germline gives CDR1 SGHNT, CDR2 YYREEE (reference sequence). The CDR3 sequence is 14 residues long. CDR3 protein: CASSRTGGPYEQYF. The CDR3 region has the DNA TGTGCCAGCAGCAGGACAGGGGGCCCCTACGAGCAGTACTTC.

The chain employs TRBV6-2 or TRBV6-3 and TRBJ1-2, with 8 bases identical to TRBD1. The V gene end was trimmed by 1 base and the J gene end by 4 bases; junction bases not matched to a gene: 8. Germline V gives CDR1 MNHEY, CDR2 SVGEGT. This CDR3 has 16 amino acids. The CDR3 nucleotides are TGTGCCAGCAGTTACTTACAGGGGGAATCGAGCTATGGCTACACCTTC. Translating gives CASSYLQGESSYGYTF.

The rearrangement uses TRBV5-1 and TRBJ2-1, with 11 bases aligning to TRBD1. This CDR3 region has 21 residues. Germline CDR1 SGHRS, CDR2 YFSETQ. V gave up 1 base and J gave up 3 bases; unmatched junction bases: 18. CDR3 protein: CASSLTTGTGGLTGRYNEQFF. The CDR3 DNA sequence: TGCGCCAGCAGCTTGACTACCGGGACAGGGGGTTTGACGGGGCGCTACAATGAGCAGTTCTTC. The full variable domain, its missing parts supplied by reference TRBV5-1 and TRBJ2-1, is KAGVTQTPRYLIKTRGQQVTLSCSPISGHRSVSWYQQTPGQGLQFLFEYFSETQRNKGNFPGRFSGRQFSNSRSEMNVSTLELGDSALYLCASSLTTGTGGLTGRYNEQFFGPGTRLTVL.

The chain is built from TRBV12-3 or TRBV12-4 and TRBJ1-2; the D is unclear. There are 12 residues in the CDR3. With 8 bases removed from V and 4 bases from J, the gap between germline ends came to 11 bases. Written as DNA, the CDR3 is TGTGCCAGCTGGTCCGATTCCTATGGCTACACCTTC. Its translation is CASWSDSYGYTF.

The V and J genes are TRBV2 and TRBJ1-3, with D possibly being TRBD1 (6 bases). The CDR3 runs 18 residues. Deletions cut 3 bases from V and 4 bases from J, with 22 bases between. The germline V gene encodes CDR1 SNHLY and CDR2 FYNNEI. This chain's CDR3 is CASSDVGRTGTWGNTIYF. The DNA for the CDR3 is TGTGCCAGCAGTGATGTTGGTAGAACAGGGACGTGGGGAAACACCATATATTTT.

This clone was found a few times. J is TRBJ1-3 and V is TRBV2, with D uncertain. The CDR3 has 15 residues. The germline V gene has CDR1 SNHLY and CDR2 FYNNEI. V shed 4 bases and J shed 0 bases, with 10 bases lying between them. The CDR3 nucleotides read TGTGCCAGCAGTGGTGCACAAACCTCTGGAAACACCATATATTTT. This sequence encodes CASSGAQTSGNTIYF.

The chain employs TRBV12-3 or TRBV12-4 and TRBJ2-2, with D possibly TRBD1 on 6 matching bases. The CDR3 has 13 amino acids. Trimming removed 7 bases from V and 7 bases from J, with 13 bases in between. CDR3 protein: CASTPQGIGELFF. CDR3 sequence (DNA): TGTGCCAGCACCCCACAGGGAATCGGGGAGCTGTTTTTT.

This clone was seen once. The chain links TRBV11-2 to TRBJ2-7, with TRBD2 matching over 7 bases. Losses at the gene ends were 2 bases for V and 3 bases for J; bases not matched to a gene: 7. CDR1 is SGHAT, CDR2 FQNNGV, per germline. The CDR3 loop spans 15 amino acids. CDR3 residues: CASSLLTAGNYEQYF. The CDR3 nucleotides read TGTGCCAGCAGCTTATTGACAGCGGGGAACTACGAGCAGTACTTC.

The chain recombines TRBV11-2 with TRBJ2-5; D call uncertain. V shed 1 base and J shed 5 bases, with 8 bases lying between them. Germline V gives CDR1 SGHAT, CDR2 FQNNGV. This CDR3 is built from 13 residues. CDR3 coding DNA: TGTGCCAGCAGCTTAGCGGTGCGGGAGACCCAGTACTTC. Its translation is CASSLAVRETQYF. The full variable domain, rest sourced from reference TRBV11-2 and TRBJ2-5, is EAGVAQSPRYKIIEKRQSVAFWCNPISGHATLYWYQQILGQGPKLLIQFQNNGVVDDSQLPKDRFSAERLKGVDSTLKIQPAKLEDSAVYLCASSLAVRETQYFGPGTRLLVL.

The chain joins TRBV7-9 to TRBJ2-6; the match to TRBD2 covers 7 bases. Germline V gene data show CDR1 as SEHNR and CDR2 as FQNEAQ (reference sequence). Losses at the gene ends were 4 bases for V and 2 bases for J; bases not matched to a gene: 8. There are 17 residues in the CDR3. Here the CDR3 DNA reads TGTGCCAGCAGCTCCCCCGTCGCGGGGGCTGGGGCCAACGTCCTGACTTTC. Amino acids: CASSSPVAGAGANVLTF. Full variable domain (outside the CDR3, taken from reference TRBV7-9 and TRBJ2-6): DTGVSQNPRHKITKRGQNVTFRCDPISEHNRLYWYRQTLGQGPEFLTYFQNEAQLEKSRLLSDRFSAERPKGSFSTLEIQRTEQGDSAMYLCASSSPVAGAGANVLTFGAGSRLTVL.

The chain joins TRBV7-5 to TRBJ1-1. TRBV7-5 is a pseudogene segment. The CDR3 totals 12 residues. The CDR3 is CARSLGRRGAFF. CDR3 coding DNA: TGTGCCAGAAGCTTAGGTAGGAGGGGAGCTTTCTTT.